The 11 T cell receptor beta chains below all came from one sample that was sequenced in a study of technical replicates of blood from a few donors (dated 2017 in TCRdb). Receptor amplification or capture employed the immunoSEQ multiplex PCR assay. Imported from immuneACCESS, the table was reduced by TCRdb to in-frame sequences with V and J called. These copies leave out some clones; in studies compared against another copy, an unresolved V gene accounts for under half, and the cause of the remainder is not known. The table for this sample lists 70,000 to 95,000 clones; around 93% of them were counted only once. The ten largest clones take up 0.2% to 0.3% of the sample. The sequenced sample consisted of T cells isolated from PBMCs. The source of these receptors is a human donor in good health.

This chain uses TRBV6-5 with TRBJ2-5; possibly TRBD2 for D (6 bases). The CDR3 covers 14 residues. V lost 6 bases, J lost 2 bases, and 13 bases lay in between. Germline assignment: CDR1 MNHEY and CDR2 SVGAGI. This chain's CDR3 is CASRYRDLQETQYF. The CDR3 coding sequence is TGTGCCAGCAGATACCGGGACTTACAAGAGACCCAGTACTTC.

The chain combines TRBV5-1 with TRBJ2-1; TRBD2 agrees at 15 bases. The CDR3 has 15 amino acids. Germline V gene data show CDR1 as SGHRS and CDR2 as YFSETQ. V lost 4 bases, J lost 7 bases, and 3 bases stayed unmatched. The CDR3 DNA reads TGCGCCAGCAGCACGGGACTAGCGGGAGGAAATGAGCAGTTCTTC. It encodes CASSTGLAGGNEQFF.

This clone was seen once. This sequence joins TRBV11-2 and TRBJ2-3; the match to TRBD2 covers 9 bases. With V trimmed by 1 base and J by 2 bases, 7 bases remained unmatched. This CDR3 contains 17 residues. The germline V gene encodes CDR1 SGHAT and CDR2 FQNNGV. The CDR3 nucleotides are TGTGCCAGCAGCTTAGGGATTCTAGCGGGGCCCACAGATACGCAGTATTTT. Protein sequence: CASSLGILAGPTDTQYF.

The chain carries TRBV7-9 and TRBJ2-5, with TRBD1 as a possible D gene (5 bases). In germline, CDR1 is SEHNR, CDR2 FQNEAQ (reference sequence). Trimming took 5 bases from V and 5 from J, leaving 15 bases between them. This CDR3 has 14 amino acids. The CDR3 spells CASSRPRESETQYF. The DNA for the CDR3 is TGTGCCAGCAGCAGACCCAGGGAATCGGAGACCCAGTACTTC. Based on the CDR3 plus reference TRBV7-9 and TRBJ2-5, the full variable domain is DTGVSQNPRHKITKRGQNVTFRCDPISEHNRLYWYRQTLGQGPEFLTYFQNEAQLEKSRLLSDRFSAERPKGSFSTLEIQRTEQGDSAMYLCASSRPRESETQYFGPGTRLLVL.

The chain couples TRBV11-2 to TRBJ1-1; tentative D call: TRBD1 (5 bases). The CDR3 is 15 residues long. CDR1 is SGHAT and CDR2 is FQNNGV in the germline V gene. The ends were cut back, 5 bases at V and 5 bases at J, with 18 bases in the middle. CDR3 in DNA: TGTGCCAGCAGCCCCCTAGGGTGGGGCACGACTGAAGCTTTCTTT. Translation gives CASSPLGWGTTEAFF.

The chain's CDR3 is CASSPTVLSGNTIYF. The CDR3 nucleotides are TGTGCCAGTAGTCCAACAGTTCTCTCTGGAAACACCATATATTTT. The chain recombines TRBV19 with TRBJ1-3; D not certain. From germline, CDR1 is LNHDA and CDR2 SQIVND (reference sequence). The CDR3 runs to 15 residues. Trimming shortened V by 5 bases and J by 0 bases, and 11 bases separated the two germline ends.

This chain uses TRBV30 with TRBJ1-5; 8 positions match TRBD1. Germline-derived CDR1 and CDR2 are GTSNPN and SVGIG (reference sequence). CDR3 length: 14 residues. The ends lost 0 bases at V and 4 bases at J; junction bases unmatched: 2. CDR3 sequence (DNA): TGTGCCTGGAGTGTACGGGACAGGAATCAGCCCCAGCATTTT. Its protein is CAWSVRDRNQPQHF. Together with reference TRBV30 and TRBJ1-5, the CDR3 gives the full variable domain: SQTIHQWPATLVQPVGSPLSLECTVEGTSNPNLYWYRQAAGRGLQLLFYSVGIGQISSEVPQNLSASRPQDRQFILSSKKLLLSDSGFYLCAWSVRDRNQPQHFGDGTRLSIL.

The rearrangement joins TRBV14 to TRBJ2-7, with D maybe TRBD1 (5 bases). In germline, CDR1 is SGHDN, CDR2 FVKESK. The CDR3 is 15 residues long. V lost 1 base to trimming and J lost 3 bases, with 13 bases between them. CDR3 in DNA: TGTGCCAGCAGCCAAGGGTACTCAGGGAACTACGAGCAGTACTTC. This gives the protein CASSQGYSGNYEQYF. The full variable domain, with the rest looked up from reference TRBV14 and TRBJ2-7, is EAGVTQFPSHSVIEKGQTVTLRCDPISGHDNLYWYRRVMGKEIKFLLHFVKESKQDESGMPNNRFLAERTGGTYSTLKVQPAELEDSGVYFCASSQGYSGNYEQYFGPGTRLTVT.

The rearrangement joins TRBV6-6 to TRBJ2-7; 12 bases agree with TRBD1. Germline V gives CDR1 MNHNY, CDR2 SVGAGI (reference sequence). CDR3 length: 14 residues. The trim removed 6 bases at V and 3 bases at J, leaving 3 bases unmatched. CDR3 nucleotide sequence: TGTGCCAGCAGGAGGGACAGGGGGCTCTACGAGCAGTACTTC. As protein: CASRRDRGLYEQYF.

The V and J genes are TRBV7-7 and TRBJ2-1; possible D gene TRBD1, 5 bases. The V and J ends lost 2 bases and 6 bases respectively, with 14 bases between them. The CDR3 contains 15 residues. Germline CDR1 and CDR2: SSHAT and FNYEAQ (reference sequence). CDR3 residues: CASSLNNAGSNEQFF. The CDR3 DNA follows: TGTGCCAGCAGCTTAAATAATGCAGGGTCCAATGAGCAGTTCTTC.

DNA of the CDR3: TGTGCCAGTAGACGCGGGGGAATCGAAAAACTGTTTTTT. Translated: CASRRGGIEKLFF. This chain connects TRBV14 to TRBJ1-4, with a tentative D call TRBD1 (5 bases). This CDR3 contains 13 residues. Germline loops: CDR1 SGHDN, CDR2 FVKESK. Trimming left V 9 bases short and J 8 bases short, with 16 bases between. Combining the CDR3 with reference TRBV14 and TRBJ1-4 gives the whole variable domain EAGVTQFPSHSVIEKGQTVTLRCDPISGHDNLYWYRRVMGKEIKFLLHFVKESKQDESGMPNNRFLAERTGGTYSTLKVQPAELEDSGVYFCASRRGGIEKLFFGSGTQLSVL.